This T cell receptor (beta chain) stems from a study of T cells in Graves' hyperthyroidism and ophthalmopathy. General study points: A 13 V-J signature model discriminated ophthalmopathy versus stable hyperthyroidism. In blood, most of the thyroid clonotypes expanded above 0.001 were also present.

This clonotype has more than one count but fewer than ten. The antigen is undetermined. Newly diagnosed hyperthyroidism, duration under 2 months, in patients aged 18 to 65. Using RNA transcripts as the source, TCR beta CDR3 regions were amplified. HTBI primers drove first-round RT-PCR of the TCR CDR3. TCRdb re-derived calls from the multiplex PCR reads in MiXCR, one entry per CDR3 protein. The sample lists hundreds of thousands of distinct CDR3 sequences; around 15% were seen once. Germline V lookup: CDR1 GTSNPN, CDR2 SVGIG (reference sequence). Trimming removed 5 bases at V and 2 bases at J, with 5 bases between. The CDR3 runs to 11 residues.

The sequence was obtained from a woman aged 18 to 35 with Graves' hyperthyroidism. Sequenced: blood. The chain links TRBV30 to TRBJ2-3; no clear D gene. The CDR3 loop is CAWGDTDTQYF. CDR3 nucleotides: TGTGCCTGGGGGGACACAGATACGCAGTATTTT. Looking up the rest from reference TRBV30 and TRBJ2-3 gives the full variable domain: SQTIHQWPATLVQPVGSPLSLECTVEGTSNPNLYWYRQAAGRGLQLLFYSVGIGQISSEVPQNLSASRPQDRQFILSSKKLLLSDSGFYLCAWGDTDTQYFGPGTRLTVL.